This T cell receptor beta chain was observed in a study of OX40 agonist ivuxolimab in advanced cancers. On the study more broadly: The dose-escalation cohort was around 83% male, with a mean age of around 60 years, ranging about 20 to 79.

Study-wide results and limits: In CD8+ T cells, expanded clones were on average more numerous than in CD4+.

Regarding this clone: Its antigen is unknown.

Only in-frame clones appear in the TCRdb table, and some are missing; sequencing was by immunoSEQ multiplex PCR. The sample yields about 79,000 clones, roughly nine tenths seen once. Trimming left V 4 bases short and J 1 base short, with 8 bases between. This CDR3 region has 13 residues. The germline CDR1 and CDR2 sequences are MNHEY and SMNVEV (reference sequence). This sequence joins TRBV27 and TRBJ2-7; D is perhaps TRBD2 (6 bases). The input for sequencing was CD4+ or CD8+ T cells sorted from blood, taken in a trial of the OX40 agonist ivuxolimab. The receptor comes from an adult with an advanced solid tumor such as melanoma, head and neck, liver or kidney cancer. CDR3 sequence reads: CASSWRGSYEQYF. CDR3 in DNA: TGTGCCAGCAGTTGGAGGGGATCCTACGAGCAGTACTTC.